Listed below are T cell receptor beta chains from one sample, sequenced in a study of blood T cells in healthy people across ages. TCRdb independently ran MiXCR on the 5' RACE reads; one entry per CDR3 protein. The sample yields 500,000 to 700,000 distinct CDR3 sequences, roughly 31% seen once. What was sequenced was blood. The source of these receptors is a woman older than 75 in good health. Each CDR3 is given with its conserved first and last residue. D genes are given only for firm matches. Clone size is stated in some rows and not others, as once, few, many or a class when expanded.

cdr3_length: 16; j_call: TRBJ1-2; v_call: TRBV10-3; clone_size: many; d_call: -; cdr3_nt: TGTGCCATCAGTGACGTCCGAGTTTCTGCTACTCTAGACTACACCTTC; cdr3_aa: CAISDVRVSATLDYTF
cdr3_length: 12; j_call: TRBJ1-5; v_call: TRBV20-1; clone_size: -; d_call: -; cdr3_nt: TGCAGTGCTACGGGGAGTATTCAGCCCCAGCATTTT; cdr3_aa: CSATGSIQPQHF
cdr3_length: 14; j_call: TRBJ2-5; v_call: TRBV2; clone_size: many; d_call: TRBD1; cdr3_nt: TGTGCCAGCAGTTCCAGGGGGATCGGAGAGACCCAGTACTTC; cdr3_aa: CASSSRGIGETQYF
cdr3_length: 15; j_call: TRBJ2-1; v_call: TRBV15; clone_size: -; d_call: TRBD2; cdr3_nt: TGTGCCACCAGCAGAGGTGAGGCGGGAGGTAGAGAGCAGTTCTTC; cdr3_aa: CATSRGEAGGREQFF
cdr3_length: 14; j_call: TRBJ2-1; v_call: TRBV6-2/TRBV6-3; clone_size: -; d_call: -; cdr3_nt: TGTGCCAGCAGCCCAGGGGGGGCGCAACAGACCCAGTTCTTC; cdr3_aa: CASSPGGAQQTQFF
cdr3_length: 13; j_call: TRBJ1-2; v_call: TRBV7-8; clone_size: -; d_call: -; cdr3_nt: TGTGCCAGCAGCGTACGGGGACCCTATGGCTACACCTTC; cdr3_aa: CASSVRGPYGYTF
cdr3_length: 12; j_call: TRBJ2-1; v_call: TRBV2; clone_size: -; d_call: -; cdr3_nt: TGTGCCAGCAGGGGCGGAAACAATGAGCAGTTCTTC; cdr3_aa: CASRGGNNEQFF
cdr3_length: 15; j_call: TRBJ1-1; v_call: TRBV3-1; clone_size: -; d_call: -; cdr3_nt: TGTGCCAGCATGGGTGAGGGGTTATCTAACACTGAAGCTTTCTTT; cdr3_aa: CASMGEGLSNTEAFF
cdr3_length: 12; j_call: TRBJ2-3; v_call: TRBV29-1; clone_size: medium-sized; d_call: TRBD1; cdr3_nt: TGCAGCGTTGCCGGACAGGGGAATACGCAGTATTTT; cdr3_aa: CSVAGQGNTQYF
cdr3_length: 16; j_call: TRBJ1-5; v_call: TRBV7-2; clone_size: many; d_call: -; cdr3_nt: TGTGCCAGCAGCTTAATGGGGGGTAATAGCAATCAGCCCCAGCATTTT; cdr3_aa: CASSLMGGNSNQPQHF
cdr3_length: 13; j_call: TRBJ2-1; v_call: TRBV5-1; clone_size: -; d_call: -; cdr3_nt: TGCGCCAGCAGCAGACCAGTAGACAATGAGCAGTTCTTC; cdr3_aa: CASSRPVDNEQFF
cdr3_length: 15; j_call: TRBJ2-7; v_call: TRBV20-1; clone_size: many; d_call: TRBD1; cdr3_nt: TGCAGTGCTGCGAGGACAGGGACAATCTCCTACGAGCAGTACTTC; cdr3_aa: CSAARTGTISYEQYF
cdr3_length: 14; j_call: TRBJ2-7; v_call: TRBV12-3/TRBV12-4; clone_size: many; d_call: TRBD1; cdr3_nt: TGTGCCAGCACCCCGAGGGACAGGGCCCACGAGCAGTACTTC; cdr3_aa: CASTPRDRAHEQYF
cdr3_length: 14; j_call: TRBJ2-5; v_call: TRBV12-3/TRBV12-4; clone_size: -; d_call: TRBD2; cdr3_nt: TGTGCCAGCAGCCCTATAGCGGGACAAGAGACCCGGTACTTC; cdr3_aa: CASSPIAGQETRYF
cdr3_length: 12; j_call: TRBJ2-7; v_call: TRBV6-2/TRBV6-3; clone_size: many; d_call: -; cdr3_nt: TGTGCCAGCAGCAAAATGGGGAGCGAGCAGTACTTC; cdr3_aa: CASSKMGSEQYF
cdr3_length: 14; j_call: TRBJ1-2; v_call: TRBV28; clone_size: -; d_call: -; cdr3_nt: TGTGCCAGCAGTAGCAGGCCTATCAACTATGGCTACACCTTC; cdr3_aa: CASSSRPINYGYTF
cdr3_length: 15; j_call: TRBJ2-3; v_call: TRBV12-3/TRBV12-4; clone_size: -; d_call: TRBD1; cdr3_nt: TGTGCCAGCAGCCGCAGGGACAGGAGCACAGATGCGGAGTATTTT; cdr3_aa: CASSRRDRSTDAEYF
cdr3_length: 14; j_call: TRBJ1-1; v_call: TRBV2; clone_size: -; d_call: -; cdr3_nt: TGTGCCAGCAGTGACGGAGACGGATACACTGAAGCTTTCTTT; cdr3_aa: CASSDGDGYTEAFF
cdr3_length: 13; j_call: TRBJ2-4; v_call: TRBV6-1; clone_size: -; d_call: TRBD1; cdr3_nt: TGTGCCAGCAGTACAGGGGTCTCTAACATTCAGTACTTC; cdr3_aa: CASSTGVSNIQYF
cdr3_length: 16; j_call: TRBJ2-6; v_call: TRBV27; clone_size: many; d_call: -; cdr3_nt: TGTGCCAGCAGTCGACAGGTATTGGCTGGGGCCAACGTCCTGACTTTC; cdr3_aa: CASSRQVLAGANVLTF